This TCR beta chain is drawn from a study of shared clonotypes between healthy human individuals. In the naive CD8 group, cells lacked CD45RO and were positively selected for CCR7, so terminally differentiated effector memory CD45RA+ cells were left out. Sequenced by immunoSEQ multiplex PCR; TCRdb stores in-frame clones only, minus some. The table lists about 2.1 million clones, around 93% of them singletons, with approximately 1.6% in the top ten. This CDR3 is 13 amino acids long. Germline assignment: CDR1 MNHEY and CDR2 SVGAGI. The chain is built from TRBV6-5 and TRBJ2-5, with D possibly called TRBD1 or TRBD2 (5 bases each). The DNA end is more similar to TRBJ2-7, so the J call may be wrong. The TCR sequence derives from a man aged 18-30 years in good health. Some clones in this sample may be carry-over from other donors' samples. Input material: naive CD8+ T cells from PBMCs. For the CDR3, the DNA is TGTGCCAGCAGTTACCATCTTGGGGGCGAGCAGTACTTC. Amino acids: CASSYHLGGEQYF.